Listed below are T cell receptor beta chains from one sample, sequenced in a study of CD8+CD57+ T cells in acquired aplastic anemia. Via MiXCR, TCRdb re-called the reads, giving one row per CDR3 protein. The data hold some 200,000 distinct CDR3 sequences, with 30% to 40% observed a single time. Sequenced input: sorted CD4+, CD8+, or CD8+CD57+ T cells (not recorded which) from PBMCs. The receptor set was obtained from a human donor in good health, serving as a control. The CDR3 runs from the conserved cysteine through the conserved F or W. Fields, in order: D gene, J gene, clone size, V gene, CDR3 protein, CDR3 DNA. A D gene is named only where the DNA matches it firmly. Size tells how often a clone was seen (once, few, many) or the class of an expanded clone, and some rows leave it out.

D gene: TRBD1
J gene: TRBJ2-5
clone size: many
V gene: TRBV7-9
CDR3 protein: CASSLLVVGTAQETQYF
CDR3 DNA: TGTGCCAGCAGCTTATTAGTGGTTGGGACAGCCCAAGAGACCCAGTACTTC

D gene: NA
J gene: TRBJ2-7
clone size: few
V gene: TRBV5-8
CDR3 protein: CASSYMAGPGEQYF
CDR3 DNA: TGTGCCAGCAGCTATATGGCGGGACCGGGAGAGCAGTACTTC

D gene: NA
J gene: TRBJ2-1
clone size: few
V gene: TRBV10-3
CDR3 protein: CAISTGGGAHEQFF
CDR3 DNA: TGTGCCATCAGTACAGGGGGAGGGGCCCATGAGCAGTTCTTC

D gene: NA
J gene: TRBJ2-3
clone size: NA
V gene: TRBV20-1
CDR3 protein: CSARKTGSDTQYF
CDR3 DNA: TGCAGTGCTAGAAAAACAGGGTCGGATACGCAGTATTTT

D gene: NA
J gene: TRBJ1-6
clone size: many
V gene: TRBV10-2
CDR3 protein: CASSPDVGHTRRTYNSPLHF
CDR3 DNA: TGCGCCAGCAGTCCGGACGTAGGGCACACTCGGAGGACCTATAATTCACCCCTCCACTTT

D gene: TRBD1
J gene: TRBJ2-7
clone size: many
V gene: TRBV20-1
CDR3 protein: CSALNWGQAAYEQYF
CDR3 DNA: TGCAGTGCCCTTAACTGGGGACAGGCGGCCTACGAGCAGTACTTC

D gene: NA
J gene: TRBJ1-5
clone size: many
V gene: TRBV2
CDR3 protein: CASSESRTGNQPQHF
CDR3 DNA: TGTGCCAGCAGTGAAAGCCGTACCGGCAATCAGCCCCAGCATTTT

D gene: TRBD1
J gene: TRBJ1-2
clone size: many
V gene: TRBV5-1
CDR3 protein: CASSNDRGYYGYTF
CDR3 DNA: TGCGCCAGCAGCAACGACAGGGGATACTATGGCTACACCTTC

D gene: NA
J gene: TRBJ2-7
clone size: NA
V gene: TRBV20-1
CDR3 protein: CSAKGRLSAYEQHF
CDR3 DNA: TGCAGTGCTAAGGGCAGACTATCAGCCTACGAGCAGCACTTC

D gene: NA
J gene: TRBJ1-1
clone size: many
V gene: TRBV10-3
CDR3 protein: CAISVTGTEAFF
CDR3 DNA: TGTGCCATCAGTGTAACGGGCACTGAAGCTTTCTTT

D gene: NA
J gene: TRBJ1-5
clone size: many
V gene: TRBV29-1
CDR3 protein: CSVTVDGNQPQHF
CDR3 DNA: TGCAGCGTTACGGTCGATGGCAATCAGCCCCAGCATTTT

D gene: NA
J gene: TRBJ1-1
clone size: many
V gene: TRBV7-9
CDR3 protein: CASSRQNVRDTEAFF
CDR3 DNA: TGTGCCAGCAGCCGCCAGAATGTAAGGGACACTGAAGCTTTCTTT

D gene: NA
J gene: TRBJ2-3
clone size: NA
V gene: TRBV10-3
CDR3 protein: CAISDPKGTSTDTQYF
CDR3 DNA: TGTGCCATCAGTGATCCCAAGGGCACGAGCACAGATACGCAGTATTTT

D gene: NA
J gene: TRBJ2-5
clone size: NA
V gene: TRBV30
CDR3 protein: CAWKRVSQPPYQETQYF
CDR3 DNA: TGTGCCTGGAAACGGGTCAGCCAACCACCGTACCAAGAGACCCAGTACTTC

D gene: NA
J gene: TRBJ2-1
clone size: NA
V gene: TRBV5-6
CDR3 protein: CASSQGLGNEQFF
CDR3 DNA: TGTGCCAGCAGCCAGGGACTGGGCAATGAGCAGTTCTTC

D gene: NA
J gene: TRBJ2-5
clone size: once
V gene: TRBV20-1
CDR3 protein: CSARAHRLQETQYF
CDR3 DNA: TGCAGTGCTAGAGCCCACCGGCTACAAGAGACCCAGTACTTC

D gene: NA
J gene: TRBJ1-2
clone size: many
V gene: TRBV2
CDR3 protein: CASRDPDRPAGYTF
CDR3 DNA: TGTGCCAGCAGAGACCCGGACAGACCCGCGGGCTACACCTTC

D gene: TRBD2
J gene: TRBJ2-1
clone size: few
V gene: TRBV5-1
CDR3 protein: CATRPGTSGRSTQFF
CDR3 DNA: TGCGCCACCCGACCCGGGACTAGCGGGAGAAGCACGCAGTTCTTC

D gene: NA
J gene: TRBJ1-2
clone size: NA
V gene: TRBV19
CDR3 protein: CASTARDHGYTF
CDR3 DNA: TGTGCCAGTACTGCCAGGGACCATGGCTACACCTTC

D gene: TRBD1
J gene: TRBJ2-3
clone size: NA
V gene: TRBV18
CDR3 protein: CASSRDRWDTDTQYF
CDR3 DNA: TGTGCCAGCTCTAGGGACAGGTGGGACACAGATACGCAGTATTTT

D gene: NA
J gene: TRBJ1-3
clone size: few
V gene: TRBV30
CDR3 protein: CAWSQQGNTIYF
CDR3 DNA: TGTGCCTGGAGTCAACAGGGAAACACCATATATTTT

D gene: NA
J gene: TRBJ2-2
clone size: NA
V gene: TRBV7-8
CDR3 protein: CASRWAGNTGELFF
CDR3 DNA: TGTGCCAGCAGGTGGGCGGGGAACACCGGGGAGCTGTTTTTT

D gene: NA
J gene: TRBJ1-3
clone size: few
V gene: TRBV9
CDR3 protein: CASSVDGRLDPGNTIYF
CDR3 DNA: TGTGCCAGCAGCGTAGATGGGAGGTTGGATCCTGGAAACACCATATATTTT

D gene: TRBD2
J gene: TRBJ2-3
clone size: NA
V gene: TRBV12-3/TRBV12-4
CDR3 protein: CASSPGTSGRPSTDTQYF
CDR3 DNA: TGTGCCAGCAGCCCCGGGACTAGCGGGAGACCTAGCACAGATACGCAGTATTTT

D gene: TRBD1
J gene: TRBJ1-5
clone size: once
V gene: TRBV30
CDR3 protein: CAWSLGDRGSQPQHF
CDR3 DNA: TGTGCCTGGAGTCTCGGGGACAGGGGAAGTCAGCCCCAGCATTTT

D gene: NA
J gene: TRBJ1-5
clone size: few
V gene: TRBV19
CDR3 protein: CAWSRRDVSNQPQHF
CDR3 DNA: TGTGCCTGGAGCCGCAGGGACGTTAGCAATCAGCCCCAGCATTTT

D gene: NA
J gene: TRBJ1-2
clone size: NA
V gene: TRBV10-3
CDR3 protein: CAISESLGADGYTF
CDR3 DNA: TGTGCCATCAGTGAGTCGCTAGGGGCAGATGGCTACACCTTC

D gene: NA
J gene: TRBJ2-5
clone size: NA
V gene: TRBV4-2
CDR3 protein: CASSQVSGRLGHEETQYF
CDR3 DNA: TGTGCCAGCAGCCAAGTTTCGGGAAGGTTGGGACACGAAGAGACCCAGTACTTC

D gene: TRBD2
J gene: TRBJ2-7
clone size: NA
V gene: TRBV29-1
CDR3 protein: CSARTSGEKDLYEQYF
CDR3 DNA: TGCAGCGCCCGCACTAGCGGGGAGAAAGATCTCTACGAGCAGTACTTC

D gene: NA
J gene: TRBJ1-4
clone size: NA
V gene: TRBV9
CDR3 protein: CASSKTNRIDGRNEKLFF
CDR3 DNA: TGTGCCAGCAGCAAAACGAACAGGATCGACGGACGGAATGAAAAACTGTTTTTT

D gene: NA
J gene: TRBJ2-7
clone size: many
V gene: TRBV2
CDR3 protein: CASSGVRGFYEQYF
CDR3 DNA: TGTGCCAGCAGCGGTGTCCGGGGTTTCTACGAGCAGTACTTC

D gene: TRBD2
J gene: TRBJ2-1
clone size: many
V gene: TRBV2
CDR3 protein: CASRRGLAGVPEQFF
CDR3 DNA: TGTGCCAGCAGGAGGGGACTAGCGGGAGTCCCTGAGCAGTTCTTC

D gene: TRBD1
J gene: TRBJ1-1
clone size: many
V gene: TRBV5-1
CDR3 protein: CATTLGTGGMNTEAFF
CDR3 DNA: TGCGCCACCACACTAGGGACAGGGGGCATGAACACTGAAGCTTTCTTT

D gene: NA
J gene: TRBJ1-3
clone size: NA
V gene: TRBV29-1
CDR3 protein: CSVSVGGGISGNTIYF
CDR3 DNA: TGCAGCGTTTCTGTCGGAGGGGGGATCTCTGGAAACACCATATATTTT

D gene: NA
J gene: TRBJ2-7
clone size: many
V gene: TRBV15
CDR3 protein: CATSRDWPRGQGKHEQYF
CDR3 DNA: TGTGCCACCAGCAGAGATTGGCCCCGGGGGCAGGGGAAGCACGAGCAGTACTTC

D gene: TRBD2
J gene: TRBJ2-1
clone size: many
V gene: TRBV20-1
CDR3 protein: CSARGGRYYNEQFF
CDR3 DNA: TGCAGTGCTAGAGGCGGGAGGTACTACAATGAGCAGTTCTTC

D gene: NA
J gene: TRBJ1-2
clone size: once
V gene: TRBV29-1
CDR3 protein: CSVDLGVGYTF
CDR3 DNA: TGCAGCGTTGACTTGGGGGTGGGCTACACCTTC

D gene: NA
J gene: TRBJ1-6
clone size: NA
V gene: TRBV5-1
CDR3 protein: CASSLTHDSPLHF
CDR3 DNA: TGCGCCAGCAGCTTGACACACGACTCACCCCTCCACTTT

D gene: TRBD2
J gene: TRBJ2-3
clone size: NA
V gene: TRBV20-1
CDR3 protein: CSASMTSGGGDTQYF
CDR3 DNA: TGCAGTGCTAGCATGACTAGCGGAGGAGGGGATACGCAGTATTTT

D gene: TRBD2
J gene: TRBJ2-7
clone size: NA
V gene: TRBV2
CDR3 protein: CASSAKQSWSGGSYERYF
CDR3 DNA: TGTGCCAGCAGTGCCAAGCAATCATGGAGCGGGGGGAGCTACGAGCGGTACTTC

D gene: NA
J gene: TRBJ1-6
clone size: many
V gene: TRBV12-3/TRBV12-4
CDR3 protein: CASSPERAPSSASYNSPLHF
CDR3 DNA: TGTGCCAGCAGTCCCGAGAGGGCTCCATCGAGTGCCTCCTATAATTCACCCCTCCACTTT

D gene: TRBD1
J gene: TRBJ1-1
clone size: NA
V gene: TRBV14
CDR3 protein: CASSLRDRVNTEAFF
CDR3 DNA: TGTGCCAGCAGCCTCCGGGACAGGGTGAACACTGAAGCTTTCTTC

D gene: TRBD2
J gene: TRBJ2-5
clone size: many
V gene: TRBV7-6
CDR3 protein: CASSFSLAGDQQETQYF
CDR3 DNA: TGTGCCAGCAGCTTCTCTCTAGCGGGAGATCAACAAGAGACCCAGTACTTC

D gene: NA
J gene: TRBJ2-3
clone size: many
V gene: TRBV20-1
CDR3 protein: CSARTATDTQYF
CDR3 DNA: TGCAGTGCCAGGACTGCCACTGATACGCAGTATTTT

D gene: TRBD1
J gene: TRBJ1-5
clone size: NA
V gene: TRBV19
CDR3 protein: CASSEGQYSNQPQHF
CDR3 DNA: TGTGCCAGTAGTGAGGGACAGTATAGCAATCAGCCCCAGCATTTT

D gene: NA
J gene: TRBJ2-3
clone size: many
V gene: TRBV29-1
CDR3 protein: CSVEVAVALTDTQYF
CDR3 DNA: TGCAGCGTTGAAGTGGCAGTCGCGCTGACAGATACGCAGTATTTT

D gene: NA
J gene: TRBJ1-2
clone size: many
V gene: TRBV7-9
CDR3 protein: CASSLERGDYGYTF
CDR3 DNA: TGTGCCAGCAGCTTAGAGAGGGGGGATTATGGCTACACCTTC

D gene: NA
J gene: TRBJ2-7
clone size: few
V gene: TRBV30
CDR3 protein: CASNRPPETYEQYF
CDR3 DNA: TGTGCCTCCAACAGGCCACCAGAAACTTACGAGCAGTACTTC

D gene: TRBD2
J gene: TRBJ2-7
clone size: NA
V gene: TRBV2
CDR3 protein: CASSPASGGPYEQYF
CDR3 DNA: TGTGCCAGCTCACCGGCCAGCGGGGGTCCCTACGAGCAGTACTTC

D gene: NA
J gene: TRBJ2-7
clone size: NA
V gene: TRBV2
CDR3 protein: CASSSRANTYEQYF
CDR3 DNA: TGTGCCAGCAGCTCCCGGGCCAACACCTACGAGCAGTACTTC

D gene: TRBD1
J gene: TRBJ1-2
clone size: NA
V gene: TRBV11-1
CDR3 protein: CASSSWTGRTNYGYTF
CDR3 DNA: TGTGCCAGCAGCTCGTGGACAGGGAGGACTAACTATGGCTACACCTTC

D gene: NA
J gene: TRBJ1-1
clone size: many
V gene: TRBV2
CDR3 protein: CASSDWNTEAFF
CDR3 DNA: TGTGCCAGCAGTGACTGGAACACTGAAGCTTTCTTT

D gene: NA
J gene: TRBJ1-1
clone size: many
V gene: TRBV7-3
CDR3 protein: CASSLDSLTEAFF
CDR3 DNA: TGTGCCAGCAGCTTAGACAGCCTCACTGAAGCTTTCTTT

D gene: NA
J gene: TRBJ2-1
clone size: few
V gene: TRBV15
CDR3 protein: CATSRVLVDPYNEQFF
CDR3 DNA: TGTGCCACCAGCAGAGTATTAGTAGATCCCTACAATGAGCAGTTCTTC

D gene: TRBD1
J gene: TRBJ2-4
clone size: NA
V gene: TRBV5-1
CDR3 protein: CASSPSGGLGNIQYF
CDR3 DNA: TGCGCCAGCAGCCCTTCAGGGGGCCTAGGAAACATTCAGTACTTC